The next 29 T cell receptor beta chains were all read from a single sample in a study of OX40 agonist ivuxolimab in advanced cancers. Repertoires were generated with immunoSEQ multiplex PCR, while TCRdb's copy carries only in-frame clones and drops some. The sample has around 79,000 clones, around nine tenths seen once. The sequences come from CD4+ or CD8+ T cells sorted from blood, collected in a trial of the OX40 agonist ivuxolimab. The receptors derive from an adult with an advanced solid tumor such as melanoma, head and neck, liver or kidney cancer.

This chain joins TRBV5-4 and TRBJ2-4; 7 positions agree with TRBD1. This CDR3 has 16 amino acids. Germline values: CDR1 SGHNT, CDR2 YYREEE (reference sequence). After removal of 4 bases from V and 1 base from J, the junction contained 8 bases not matched to a gene. CDR3 in amino acids: CASSPKGTVAKNIQYF. CDR3 sequence (DNA): TGTGCCAGCAGCCCTAAAGGGACAGTCGCCAAAAACATTCAGTACTTC.

The chain joins TRBV6-5 to TRBJ2-1, with 8 positions matching TRBD2. The CDR3 is 16 amino acids. Trimming at V came to 2 bases and at J to 5 bases, leaving 8 bases not matched to a gene. CDR1 and CDR2 (germline): MNHEY, SVGAGI. Here the CDR3 DNA reads TGTGCCAGCAGTTACACTCCGGGACTAGGAAACAATGAGCAGTTCTTC. It encodes CASSYTPGLGNNEQFF.

This chain joins TRBV27 and TRBJ2-7, with TRBD1 matching 8 bases. Trimming removed 4 bases from V and 2 bases from J; junction bases left unmatched: 10. The germline V gene encodes CDR1 MNHEY and CDR2 SMNVEV (reference sequence). CDR3 size: 16 residues. CDR3 sequence reads: CASSSNTGTGPYEQYF. The CDR3 coding sequence is TGTGCCAGCAGTTCCAACACCGGGACAGGCCCCTACGAGCAGTACTTC.

This clone was picked up one time. The J gene is TRBJ2-3, the V gene TRBV9; 12 bases agree with TRBD2. The V segment lost 6 bases and the J segment 4 bases; nucleotides outside the gene matches: 15. CDR3 length: 18 residues. Germline assignment: CDR1 SGDLS and CDR2 YYNGEE. CDR3 region: CASIWTSGDEMRADTQYF. The CDR3 DNA follows: TGTGCCAGCATTTGGACTAGCGGGGACGAAATGCGCGCAGATACGCAGTATTTT.

As concerns this clone: Other DNA sequences in this sample translate to the same CDR3. The chain uses TRBV28 and TRBJ2-7; a weak D match, TRBD2 (5 bases). This CDR3 is built from 14 residues. V dropped 6 bases and J dropped 1 base, with 13 bases sitting between them. Per the germline V gene, CDR1 is MDHEN and CDR2 is SYDVKM. The CDR3 DNA is TGTGCCAGCAGCCCTTCGGGAAGTTCCTACGAGCAGTACTTC. Translating gives CASSPSGSSYEQYF.

The count of this clone is one. The chain joins TRBV30 to TRBJ2-5; 10 bases line up with TRBD1. CDR3 length equals 16 residues. Germline V gives CDR1 GTSNPN, CDR2 SVGIG (reference sequence). J lost 2 bases, V lost 1 base, and 7 bases had no gene match. CDR3 in amino acids: CAWSGMDRGDQETQYF. CDR3 DNA: TGTGCCTGGAGTGGGATGGACAGGGGGGATCAAGAGACCCAGTACTTC.

This clone was seen a single time. The chain links TRBV19 to TRBJ2-7; D possibly corresponds to TRBD1 (5 bases). The germline CDR1 and CDR2 sequences are LNHDA and SQIVND (reference sequence). V was clipped by 2 bases and J by 5 bases, with 13 bases between them. The CDR3 runs to 14 residues. The CDR3 reads CASSIRRGFNEQYF. DNA for the CDR3: TGTGCCAGTAGTATACGAAGGGGATTCAACGAGCAGTACTTC.

This clone has a single count. The gene calls are TRBV19 and TRBJ1-5, with TRBD1 as a possible D gene (6 bases). The germline V and J ends were trimmed by 1 base and 7 bases, with 17 bases remaining between them. The germline gives CDR1 LNHDA, CDR2 SQIVND (reference sequence). The CDR3 totals 16 residues. Here the CDR3 DNA reads TGTGCCAGTAGTATAGCGGGCAGGGGCGAGGGACAGCCCCAGCATTTT. Translating it yields CASSIAGRGEGQPQHF.

This clone has a handful of counts. CDR3 amino acids: CASSLDPSGGQQPQHF. In DNA, the CDR3 is TGCGCCAGCAGCTTGGACCCCAGTGGGGGTCAACAGCCCCAGCATTTT. The V and J genes are TRBV5-1 and TRBJ1-5; D is perhaps TRBD1 (5 bases). The CDR3 is 16 amino acids. The V gene lost 0 bases and the J gene lost 7 bases, with 17 bases spanning the gap. The germline CDR1 and CDR2 sequences are SGHRS and YFSETQ.

A few counts support this clone. The chain carries TRBV29-1 and TRBJ1-3; weak D call: TRBD1 (5 bases). CDR3 length: 13 residues. Per germline, CDR1 SQVTM and CDR2 ANQGSEA. V lost 8 bases to trimming and J lost 2 bases, with 13 bases between them. The CDR3 DNA reads as TGCAGCTCTTCCGGGGGGGCTGGAAACACCATATATTTT. This encodes CSSSGGAGNTIYF.

J is TRBJ2-7 and V is TRBV28, with no clear D. V lost 1 base to trimming and J lost 9 bases, with 13 bases between them. The length of the CDR3 is 13 residues. The germline gives CDR1 MDHEN, CDR2 SYDVKM. CDR3 in DNA: TGTGCCAGCAGTTTATCCAGTCCCTTATCGCAGTACTTC. Amino acids: CASSLSSPLSQYF. Looking up the rest from reference TRBV28 and TRBJ2-7 gives the full variable domain: DVKVTQSSRYLVKRTGEKVFLECVQDMDHENMFWYRQDPGLGLRLIYFSYDVKMKEKGDIPEGYSVSREKKERFSLILESASTNQTSMYLCASSLSSPLSQYFGPGTRLTVT.

V usage is TRBV19 and J usage is TRBJ2-1; D is undetermined. Germline CDR1 is LNHDA and CDR2 is SQIVND (reference sequence). The V end lost 3 bases, the J end lost 6 bases, and 9 bases lay between the germline ends. The CDR3 runs to 13 residues. CDR3 protein: CASSIPGGNEQFF. CDR3 nucleotides: TGTGCCAGTAGTATTCCGGGCGGCAATGAGCAGTTCTTC.

The V and J genes are TRBV4-1 and TRBJ2-1, with a possible D match to TRBD2 (5 bases). The CDR3 has 13 amino acids. The germline V and J ends were trimmed by 1 base and 6 bases, with 7 bases remaining between them. The germline V gene encodes CDR1 MGHRA and CDR2 YSYEKL. The CDR3 DNA reads TGCGCCAGCAGCCAAGCGGGAACCAATGAGCAGTTCTTC. Its protein is CASSQAGTNEQFF.

V gene TRBV11-3 combines with J gene TRBJ1-5; D might be TRBD1 (6 bases). Germline CDR1 reads SGHNT; CDR2 reads YENEEA. Between the trimmed V and J ends, which lost 6 bases and 3 bases, there was a span of 12 bases. This CDR3 has 14 amino acids. In DNA form, the CDR3 reads TGTGCCAGCAGTACTAGGGGGGCCAATCAGCCCCAGCATTTT. This codes for CASSTRGANQPQHF.

The chain carries TRBV28 and TRBJ1-5, with D possibly being TRBD1 (5 bases). The length of the CDR3 is 13 residues. Germline-derived CDR1 and CDR2 are MDHEN and SYDVKM. Trimming took off 3 bases at V and 7 bases at J, with 10 bases between the two ends. CDR3 nucleotide sequence: TGTGCCAGCAGTTTTAGGGGTCCCCAGCCCCAGCATTTT. This translates into CASSFRGPQPQHF. The whole variable domain, remainder taken from reference TRBV28 and TRBJ1-5, is DVKVTQSSRYLVKRTGEKVFLECVQDMDHENMFWYRQDPGLGLRLIYFSYDVKMKEKGDIPEGYSVSREKKERFSLILESASTNQTSMYLCASSFRGPQPQHFGDGTRLSIL.

The V gene is TRBV10-3, the J gene TRBJ1-5; no reliable D call. There are 14 residues in the CDR3. Trimming took 0 bases from V and 4 from J, leaving 7 bases between them. CDR1 and CDR2 from the germline V gene are ENHRY and SYGVKD. Written as DNA, the CDR3 is TGTGCCATCAGTGAGTCGGCGGGTAATCAGCCCCAGCATTTT. Translating gives CAISESAGNQPQHF.

This chain links TRBV7-7 with TRBJ2-1, with D perhaps matching TRBD1 (6 bases). This CDR3 contains 15 residues. CDR1 and CDR2 from the germline V gene are SSHAT and FNYEAQ (reference sequence). Between the trimmed V and J ends, which lost 1 base and 4 bases, there was a span of 11 bases. The CDR3 reads CASSLGLQGYNEQFF. The CDR3 coding sequence is TGTGCCAGCAGCTTAGGGTTACAGGGATACAATGAGCAGTTCTTC.

The rearrangement uses TRBV5-1 and TRBJ2-2, with D perhaps matching TRBD2 (6 bases). The germline gives CDR1 SGHRS, CDR2 YFSETQ. Trimming shortened V by 5 bases and J by 4 bases, and 6 bases separated the two germline ends. This CDR3 is 12 amino acids long. For the CDR3, the DNA is TGCGCCAGCAGACTAGCCACCGGGGAGCTGTTTTTT. It translates to CASRLATGELFF.

This chain links TRBV30 with TRBJ2-1; TRBD2 matches 7 bases. The CDR3 is made up of 15 amino acids. CDR1 and CDR2 (germline): GTSNPN, SVGIG (reference sequence). Trimming cost V 0 bases and J 4 bases; bases outside gene matches: 6. The CDR3 here is CAWSVMSGTYNEQFF. The CDR3 DNA follows: TGTGCCTGGAGTGTAATGAGCGGGACTTACAATGAGCAGTTCTTC. The variable domain in full, with the rest retrieved from reference TRBV30 and TRBJ2-1, is SQTIHQWPATLVQPVGSPLSLECTVEGTSNPNLYWYRQAAGRGLQLLFYSVGIGQISSEVPQNLSASRPQDRQFILSSKKLLLSDSGFYLCAWSVMSGTYNEQFFGPGTRLTVL.

This clone was detected only once. The V and J genes are TRBV19 and TRBJ2-3; 9 nucleotides align to TRBD1. Germline CDR1 is LNHDA and CDR2 is SQIVND (reference sequence). CDR3 length equals 17 residues. Trimming at V came to 3 bases and at J to 4 bases, leaving 11 bases not matched to a gene. CDR3 residues: CASSMTPLTGGADTQYF. CDR3 coding DNA: TGTGCCAGTAGTATGACCCCATTAACAGGGGGCGCAGATACGCAGTATTTT.

This chain uses TRBV28 with TRBJ2-7; the D gene is possibly TRBD2 (5 bases). The CDR3 extends over 16 amino acids. The V end lost 3 bases, the J end lost 0 bases, and 15 bases lay between the germline ends. Germline CDR1 MDHEN, CDR2 SYDVKM. CDR3 loop: CASSFGGGGSSYEQYF. The DNA of the CDR3 is TGTGCCAGCAGTTTCGGAGGCGGAGGAAGCTCCTACGAGCAGTACTTC. The whole variable domain, remainder taken from reference TRBV28 and TRBJ2-7, is DVKVTQSSRYLVKRTGEKVFLECVQDMDHENMFWYRQDPGLGLRLIYFSYDVKMKEKGDIPEGYSVSREKKERFSLILESASTNQTSMYLCASSFGGGGSSYEQYFGPGTRLTVT.

V and J are TRBV5-1 and TRBJ2-7, with unresolved D. The CDR3 has 12 residues. Germline V gene data show CDR1 as SGHRS and CDR2 as YFSETQ. The V and J ends lost 0 bases and 2 bases respectively, with 3 bases between them. DNA for the CDR3: TGCGCCAGCAGCTTGGTCCCCTACGAGCAGTACTTC. It encodes CASSLVPYEQYF.

The chain uses TRBV2 and TRBJ1-1, with TRBD1 matching over 7 bases. This CDR3 has 14 residues. CDR1 and CDR2 from the germline V gene are SNHLY and FYNNEI. J lost 3 bases, V lost 7 bases, and 8 bases had no gene match. CDR3 sequence: CASTVQGGDTEAFF. As DNA, the CDR3 is TGTGCCAGCACCGTCCAGGGGGGAGACACTGAAGCTTTCTTT.

The chain joins TRBV10-3 to TRBJ1-1; D is unclear. The CDR3 covers 13 residues. V lost 6 bases to trimming and J lost 1 base, with 9 bases between them. The germline gives CDR1 ENHRY, CDR2 SYGVKD. The CDR3 loop reads CAISDEQNTEAFF. The CDR3 nucleotides read TGTGCCATCAGCGACGAACAGAACACTGAAGCTTTCTTT.

This chain links TRBV5-1 with TRBJ2-3, with D tentatively TRBD1 (6 bases). CDR3 size: 13 residues. V was trimmed by 5 bases and J by 2 bases, leaving 9 bases between them. Per germline, CDR1 SGHRS and CDR2 YFSETQ. CDR3 loop: CASRGTTTDTQYF. CDR3 DNA sequence: TGCGCCAGCAGAGGGACAACCACAGATACGCAGTATTTT.

The CDR3 coding sequence is TGTGCCAGCAGTTATTACTCCGGGACAGGGAACTATGGCTACACCTTC. Translating gives CASSYYSGTGNYGYTF. This chain links TRBV6-5 with TRBJ1-2; 9 positions match TRBD1. Losses at the gene ends were 3 bases for V and 2 bases for J; bases not matched to a gene: 7. The CDR3 is 16 residues long. CDR1 and CDR2 (germline): MNHEY, SVGAGI.

This clone was observed a handful of times. CDR3 protein: CASTGDSRIAFF. The CDR3 DNA is TGTGCCAGCACCGGGGACAGCCGAATTGCTTTCTTT. This chain links TRBV6-5 with TRBJ1-1, with 7 positions matching TRBD1. CDR1 is MNHEY and CDR2 is SVGAGI in the germline V gene. The CDR3 totals 12 residues. Trimming removed 7 bases from V and 11 bases from J; junction bases left unmatched: 10.

CDR3 residues: CASSQPDGYGYTF. In nucleotides, the CDR3 is TGTGCCAGCAGCCAACCGGATGGCTATGGCTACACCTTC. The chain combines TRBV14 with TRBJ1-2; no definite D call. The CDR3 totals 13 residues. V was cut by 2 bases and J by 4 bases, with 8 bases left in between. Germline CDR1 reads SGHDN; CDR2 reads FVKESK.

The chain has TRBV6-1 and TRBJ1-3; the D is unclear. The V gene's germline CDR1 is MNHNS and CDR2 SASEGT. V lost 5 bases and J 3 bases, leaving 2 bases between the germline ends. The CDR3 totals 11 residues. CDR3 coding DNA: TGTGCCAGCAGTTATGGAAACACCATATATTTT. Translating gives CASSYGNTIYF.